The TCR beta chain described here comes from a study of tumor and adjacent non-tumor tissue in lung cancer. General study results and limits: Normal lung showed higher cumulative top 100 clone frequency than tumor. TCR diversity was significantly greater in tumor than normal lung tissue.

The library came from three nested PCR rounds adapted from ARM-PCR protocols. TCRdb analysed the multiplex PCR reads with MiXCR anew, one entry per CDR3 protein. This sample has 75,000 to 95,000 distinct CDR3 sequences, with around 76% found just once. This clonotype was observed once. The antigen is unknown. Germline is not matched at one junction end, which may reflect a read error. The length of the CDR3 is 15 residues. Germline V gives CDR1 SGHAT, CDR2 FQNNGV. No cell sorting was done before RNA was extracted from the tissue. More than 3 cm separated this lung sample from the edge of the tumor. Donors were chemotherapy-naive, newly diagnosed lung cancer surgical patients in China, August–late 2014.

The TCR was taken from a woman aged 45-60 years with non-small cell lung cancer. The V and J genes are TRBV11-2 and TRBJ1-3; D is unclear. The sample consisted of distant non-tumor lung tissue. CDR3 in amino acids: CASGACMNSGNIIYF. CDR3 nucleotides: TGTGCCAGCGGCGCATGCATGAACTCTGGAAACATCATATATTTT.